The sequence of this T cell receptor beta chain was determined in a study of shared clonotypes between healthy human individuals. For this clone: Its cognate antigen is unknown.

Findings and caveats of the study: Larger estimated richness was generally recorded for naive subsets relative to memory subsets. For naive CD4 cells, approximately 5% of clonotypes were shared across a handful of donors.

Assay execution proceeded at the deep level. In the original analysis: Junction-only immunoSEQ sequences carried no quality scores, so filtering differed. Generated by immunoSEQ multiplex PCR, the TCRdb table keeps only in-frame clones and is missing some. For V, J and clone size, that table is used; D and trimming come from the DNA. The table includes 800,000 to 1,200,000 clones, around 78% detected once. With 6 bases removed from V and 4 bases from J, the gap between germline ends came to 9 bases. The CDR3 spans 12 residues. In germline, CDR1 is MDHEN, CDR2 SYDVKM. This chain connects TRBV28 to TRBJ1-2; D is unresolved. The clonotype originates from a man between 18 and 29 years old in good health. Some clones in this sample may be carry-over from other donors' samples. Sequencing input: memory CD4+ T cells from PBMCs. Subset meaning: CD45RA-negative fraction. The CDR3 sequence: CASSQPVYGYTF. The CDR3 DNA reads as TGTGCCAGCAGCCAGCCCGTCTATGGCTACACCTTC.